There are a few counts of the clone carrying this T cell receptor (beta chain). Original processing methods: Reference gene primers were amplified, and this amplification served to estimate nucleated cell counts. Method: immunoSEQ multiplex PCR; TCRdb's copy keeps in-frame clones and lacks some. That table furnishes V, J and clone size, whereas the DNA furnished D and trimming. The table includes about 150,000 clones, over 70% detected once. This specimen comes from a study of blood T cell repertoires in COVID-19. About the research overall: The cDNA or gDNA used as material had been derived from T cells, B-cell-depleted T cells, or PBMCs.

Trimming pared 4 bases from V and 2 bases from J, leaving 6 bases between. The germline V gene has CDR1 SGHNT and CDR2 YYREEE (reference sequence). This CDR3 spans 13 amino acids. The clonotype was recovered from a human donor in a cohort sampled during active COVID-19. V usage is TRBV5-4 and J usage is TRBJ2-2; D is undetermined. Sample: peripheral blood. The CDR3 nucleotides read TGTGCCAGCAGCATTAGAAACACCGGGGAGCTGTTTTTT. As protein: CASSIRNTGELFF. The variable domain in full, with the rest retrieved from reference TRBV5-4 and TRBJ2-2, is ETGVTQSPTHLIKTRGQQVTLRCSSQSGHNTVSWYQQALGQGPQFIFQYYREEENGRGNFPPRFSGLQFPNYSSELNVNALELDDSALYLCASSIRNTGELFFGEGSRLTVL.